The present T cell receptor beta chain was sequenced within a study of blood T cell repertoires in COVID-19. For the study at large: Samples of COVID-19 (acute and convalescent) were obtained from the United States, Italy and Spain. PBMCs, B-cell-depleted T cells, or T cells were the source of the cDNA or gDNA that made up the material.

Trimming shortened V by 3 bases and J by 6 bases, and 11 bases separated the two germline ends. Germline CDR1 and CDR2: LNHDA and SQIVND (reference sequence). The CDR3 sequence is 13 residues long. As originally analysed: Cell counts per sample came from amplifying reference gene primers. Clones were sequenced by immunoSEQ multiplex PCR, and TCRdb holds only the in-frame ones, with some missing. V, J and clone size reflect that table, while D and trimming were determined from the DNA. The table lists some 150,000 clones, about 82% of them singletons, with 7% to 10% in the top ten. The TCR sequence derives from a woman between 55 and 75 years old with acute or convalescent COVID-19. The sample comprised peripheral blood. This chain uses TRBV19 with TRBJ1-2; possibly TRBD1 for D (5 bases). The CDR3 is CASSMGQTNGYTF. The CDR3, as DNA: TGTGCCAGTAGTATGGGGCAAACGAATGGCTACACCTTC. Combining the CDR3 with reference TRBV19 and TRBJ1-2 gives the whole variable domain DGGITQSPKYLFRKEGQNVTLSCEQNLNHDAMYWYRQDPGQGLRLIYYSQIVNDFQKGDIAEGYSVSREKKESFPLTVTSAQKNPTAFYLCASSMGQTNGYTFGSGTRLTVV.